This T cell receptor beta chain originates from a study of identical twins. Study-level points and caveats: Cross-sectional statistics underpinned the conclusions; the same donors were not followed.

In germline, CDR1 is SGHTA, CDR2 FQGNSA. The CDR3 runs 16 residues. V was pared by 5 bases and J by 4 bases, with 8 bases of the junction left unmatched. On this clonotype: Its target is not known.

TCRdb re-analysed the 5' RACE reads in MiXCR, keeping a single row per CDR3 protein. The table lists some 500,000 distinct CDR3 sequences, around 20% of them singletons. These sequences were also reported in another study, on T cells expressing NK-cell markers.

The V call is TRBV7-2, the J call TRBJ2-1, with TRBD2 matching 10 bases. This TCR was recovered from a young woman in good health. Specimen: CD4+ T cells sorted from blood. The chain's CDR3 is CASSRSSSGSYNEQFF. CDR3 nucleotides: TGTGCCAGCAGCCGTTCCTCTAGCGGGAGTTACAATGAGCAGTTCTTC.